The 32 T cell receptor beta chains listed next were all sequenced from one sample in a study of CD8 T cells in Susac syndrome. With random hexamers, reverse transcription was performed on about 0.5 to 1 ug of RNA. TCRdb reanalysed the immunoSEQ multiplex PCR reads using MiXCR and keeps one entry per CDR3 protein. The sample carries over 150,000 distinct CDR3 sequences, around 95% recorded once. Sample: CD4+ T cells from PBMCs. The source is a human donor with Susac syndrome.

J is TRBJ1-1 and V is TRBV29-1; possibly TRBD1 for D (6 bases). The germline V gene encodes CDR1 SQVTM and CDR2 ANQGSEA. This CDR3 is built from 14 residues. V was clipped by 4 bases and J by 1 base, with 13 bases between them. Written as DNA, the CDR3 is TGCAGCGTTGGAGACGGCAGGGGGAACACTGAAGCTTTCTTT. It specifies CSVGDGRGNTEAFF.

This clonotype turned up a few times. This chain connects TRBV30 to TRBJ2-2; D not certain. The V gene lost 3 bases and the J gene lost 5 bases, with 4 bases spanning the gap. Germline CDR1 GTSNPN, CDR2 SVGIG (reference sequence). The length of the CDR3 is 11 residues. The CDR3 is CAWRGTGELFF. CDR3 coding DNA: TGTGCCTGGAGAGGGACCGGGGAGCTGTTTTTT.

The chain has TRBV14 and TRBJ2-1; D tentatively fits TRBD1 or TRBD2 (6 bases each). Germline V gives CDR1 SGHDN, CDR2 FVKESK. Trimming pared 4 bases from V and 5 bases from J, leaving 15 bases between. The CDR3 consists of 15 residues. The CDR3, as DNA: TGTGCCAGCAGCCCCAGACCAAGGGGGGACAATGAGCAGTTCTTC. Residues: CASSPRPRGDNEQFF. Complete variable domain (other parts from reference TRBV14 and TRBJ2-1): EAGVTQFPSHSVIEKGQTVTLRCDPISGHDNLYWYRRVMGKEIKFLLHFVKESKQDESGMPNNRFLAERTGGTYSTLKVQPAELEDSGVYFCASSPRPRGDNEQFFGPGTRLTVL.

The chain couples TRBV6-2 or TRBV6-3 to TRBJ2-3, with unresolved D. Germline CDR1 is MNHEY and CDR2 is SVGEGT. The CDR3 is made up of 12 amino acids. Trimming left V 2 bases short and J 9 bases short, with 9 bases between. For the CDR3, the DNA is TGTGCCAGCAGTTACCCCGTAGAGACGCAGTATTTT. Its translation is CASSYPVETQYF.

V is TRBV30 and J is TRBJ2-5; no clear D gene. The CDR3 has 13 amino acids. Trimming took off 7 bases at V and 2 bases at J, with 14 bases between the two ends. CDR1 and CDR2 (germline): GTSNPN, SVGIG (reference sequence). The DNA for the CDR3 is TGTGCCTCCCAAGTTGGCGGTCAAGAGACCCAGTACTTC. Amino acids: CASQVGGQETQYF.

This rearrangement joins TRBV30 to TRBJ1-1; no clear D gene. Trimming took off 0 bases at V and 4 bases at J, with 9 bases between the two ends. The V gene's germline CDR1 is GTSNPN and CDR2 SVGIG (reference sequence). The CDR3 length is 13 residues. CDR3 amino acids: CAWSVDRFTEAFF. DNA of the CDR3: TGTGCCTGGAGTGTAGATCGCTTCACTGAAGCTTTCTTT. The variable domain in full, with the rest retrieved from reference TRBV30 and TRBJ1-1, is SQTIHQWPATLVQPVGSPLSLECTVEGTSNPNLYWYRQAAGRGLQLLFYSVGIGQISSEVPQNLSASRPQDRQFILSSKKLLLSDSGFYLCAWSVDRFTEAFFGQGTRLTVV.

The chain joins TRBV4-1 to TRBJ2-2; no firm D call. The ends were cut back, 0 bases at V and 6 bases at J, with 8 bases in the middle. The CDR3 length is 14 residues. Germline V CDR1 and CDR2: MGHRA, YSYEKL. DNA of the CDR3: TGCGCCAGCAGCCAAGATATATGGCCCGGGGAGCTGTTTTTT. It encodes CASSQDIWPGELFF.

This clonotype has a single count. V usage is TRBV14 and J usage is TRBJ2-3, with 10 bases fitting TRBD2. Trimming at V came to 7 bases and at J to 2 bases, leaving 3 bases not matched to a gene. This CDR3 has 14 amino acids. Germline lookup yields CDR1 SGHDN and CDR2 FVKESK. Here the CDR3 reads CASNLAGATDTQYF. Written as DNA, the CDR3 is TGTGCCAGCAACCTAGCGGGGGCCACAGATACGCAGTATTTT.

The chain combines TRBV23-1 with TRBJ2-6; possible D gene TRBD2, 5 bases. TRBV23-1 is flagged as an ORF with uncertain function. V was pared by 4 bases and J by 9 bases, with 7 bases between. The CDR3 has 12 amino acids. This chain's CDR3 is CASSPRGNVLTF. As DNA, the CDR3 is TGCGCCAGCAGTCCACGGGGCAACGTCCTGACTTTC.

The chain employs TRBV30 and TRBJ1-2; 7 nucleotides line up with TRBD1. Trimming at V came to 0 bases and at J to 8 bases, leaving 3 bases not matched to a gene. This CDR3 region has 12 residues. The V gene's germline CDR1 is GTSNPN and CDR2 SVGIG (reference sequence). For the CDR3, the DNA is TGTGCCTGGAGTGTACGAGGGGGCGGCTACACCTTC. It is translated as CAWSVRGGGYTF.

V usage is TRBV5-1 and J usage is TRBJ2-7; D is unclear. V was cut by 0 bases and J by 3 bases, with 7 bases left in between. The CDR3 is 13 amino acids. Germline assignment: CDR1 SGHRS and CDR2 YFSETQ. In DNA form, the CDR3 reads TGCGCCAGCAGCTTGGACGGCTACTACGAGCAGTACGTC. This codes for CASSLDGYYEQYV.

In nucleotides, the CDR3 is TGCGCCAGCAGCCAAGATATTGGGCAGTGGGGAATCACCTTC. Its protein is CASSQDIGQWGITF. This chain links TRBV4-3 with TRBJ1-2; D unresolved. Germline CDR1 and CDR2: LGHNA and YSLEER. V lost 0 bases to trimming and J lost 13 bases, with 18 bases between them. The CDR3 is 14 amino acids.

This clonotype appeared a single time. The CDR3 protein is CSARSPAQGPYGYTF. The CDR3 nucleotides read TGCAGTGCTAGATCACCTGCGCAGGGTCCCTATGGCTACACCTTC. The chain is built from TRBV20-1 and TRBJ1-2; possibly TRBD1 for D (5 bases). V lost 2 bases to trimming and J lost 4 bases, with 17 bases between them. There are 15 residues in the CDR3. Germline V gives CDR1 DFQATT, CDR2 SNEGSKA (reference sequence).

This rearrangement joins TRBV7-9 to TRBJ2-4; 7 bases fit TRBD1. This CDR3 is built from 14 residues. CDR1 is SEHNR, CDR2 FQNEAQ, per germline (reference sequence). With V trimmed by 4 bases and J by 5 bases, 5 bases remained unmatched. CDR3: CASSSDRVQNIQYF. CDR3 nucleotides: TGTGCCAGCAGCTCTGACAGGGTCCAAAACATTCAGTACTTC.

Comments on this clonotype: One junction end disagrees with the germline gene, perhaps due to a read error. This chain connects TRBV20-1 to TRBJ1-5; no firm D call. This CDR3 spans 12 amino acids. The germline gives CDR1 DFQATT, CDR2 SNEGSKA (reference sequence). CDR3 in DNA: TGCAGTGCTAGGAGACGGAATCAGCCCCAGCTTTTT. Its protein product is CSARRRNQPQLF.

This chain connects TRBV5-4 to TRBJ2-5; no reliable D call. V was cut by 1 base and J by 4 bases, with 8 bases left in between. CDR3 length equals 13 residues. Germline loops: CDR1 SGHNT, CDR2 YYREEE (reference sequence). The DNA for the CDR3 is TGTGCCAGCAGCTTGTTCGCCCGAGAGACCCAGTACTTC. Encoded protein: CASSLFARETQYF.

This sequence joins TRBV5-4 and TRBJ2-1, with TRBD2 matching 7 bases. The V segment lost 6 bases and the J segment 3 bases; nucleotides outside the gene matches: 18. This CDR3 comprises 18 residues. The germline V gene has CDR1 SGHNT and CDR2 YYREEE (reference sequence). CDR3 loop: CASIPAWVASGDYNEQFF. Here the CDR3 DNA reads TGTGCCAGCATCCCAGCTTGGGTAGCTAGCGGAGACTACAATGAGCAGTTCTTC.

The chain recombines TRBV29-1 with TRBJ2-3; D uncertain. The CDR3 has 13 residues. Trimming took 4 bases from V and 0 from J, leaving 8 bases between them. CDR1 and CDR2 (germline): SQVTM, ANQGSEA. CDR3 nucleotides: TGCAGCGTTGGAGAGGCTAGCACAGATACGCAGTATTTT. Its protein product is CSVGEASTDTQYF.

V gene TRBV9 combines with J gene TRBJ1-2; D possibly corresponds to TRBD1 (5 bases). This CDR3 contains 14 residues. Trimming took 3 bases from V and 8 from J, leaving 17 bases between them. Germline CDR1 SGDLS, CDR2 YYNGEE. The CDR3 spells CASSAPGGRDGYTF. CDR3 nucleotide sequence: TGTGCCAGCAGCGCCCCGGGAGGGAGGGACGGCTACACCTTC.

V usage is TRBV2 and J usage is TRBJ1-5; D uncertain. The CDR3 length is 14 residues. Between the trimmed V and J ends, which lost 3 bases and 4 bases, there was a span of 10 bases. Germline V gives CDR1 SNHLY, CDR2 FYNNEI. CDR3 region: CASSDRAANQPQHF. In DNA form, the CDR3 reads TGTGCCAGCAGTGATCGGGCAGCTAATCAGCCCCAGCATTTT.

Comment on this clonotype: One end of the junction varies from germline; a read error may be responsible. J is TRBJ2-5 and V is TRBV29-1; D is possibly TRBD2 (7 bases). CDR1 and CDR2 (germline): SQVTM, ANQGSEA. This CDR3 spans 13 amino acids. The CDR3 region has the DNA TGCAGCGCTGAAGGGGGGGGGCCGGAGACCCAGTACTTC. This sequence encodes CSAEGGGPETQYF.

The chain has TRBV7-2 and TRBJ2-3; perhaps TRBD2 as D (6 bases). The CDR3 is 12 residues long. Germline CDR1 and CDR2: SGHTA and FQGNSA. The V gene lost 5 bases and the J gene lost 10 bases, with 13 bases spanning the gap. In nucleotides, the CDR3 is TGTGCCAGCAGCCCCGAACTAGCCGCGCAGTATTTT. This encodes CASSPELAAQYF.

The rearrangement joins TRBV6-1 to TRBJ1-5, with D possibly TRBD1 on 6 matching bases. V lost 5 bases to trimming and J lost 2 bases, with 19 bases between them. CDR3 length: 17 amino acids. Germline V CDR1 and CDR2: MNHNS, SASEGT. The CDR3 region is CASSPNQQGWGNQPQHF. Here the CDR3 DNA reads TGTGCCAGCAGTCCAAACCAACAGGGTTGGGGCAATCAGCCCCAGCATTTT.

The V and J genes are TRBV7-6 and TRBJ2-2; no clear D gene. CDR1 is SGHVS, CDR2 FNYEAQ, per germline. Trimming took off 6 bases at V and 4 bases at J, with 15 bases between the two ends. The CDR3 is made up of 15 amino acids. The CDR3 loop reads CASRKIQTLTGELFF. The CDR3 nucleotides read TGTGCCAGCAGGAAGATACAGACTCTCACCGGGGAGCTGTTTTTT.

The chain has TRBV5-4 and TRBJ2-7; 7 positions agree with TRBD2. The CDR3 spans 14 residues. V lost 3 bases to trimming and J lost 7 bases; unmatched junction nucleotides: 10. CDR1 and CDR2 from the germline V gene are SGHNT and YYREEE (reference sequence). The CDR3 coding sequence is TGTGCCAGCAGCTCGGGCGGGAGTCATGGGGAGCAGTACTTC. Residues: CASSSGGSHGEQYF.

This rearrangement joins TRBV20-1 to TRBJ2-4, with 9 nucleotides matching TRBD1. Per germline, CDR1 DFQATT and CDR2 SNEGSKA (reference sequence). This CDR3 comprises 14 residues. J lost 3 bases, V lost 6 bases, and 6 bases had no gene match. The CDR3 loop is CSAGRTGVKNIQYF. As DNA, the CDR3 is TGCAGTGCCGGCAGGACAGGGGTCAAAAACATTCAGTACTTC.

The chain couples TRBV20-1 to TRBJ2-5, with a possible D match to TRBD1 (6 bases). This CDR3 region has 12 residues. V was shortened by 5 bases and J by 10 bases, with 17 bases between the two germline ends. Per germline, CDR1 DFQATT and CDR2 SNEGSKA (reference sequence). This CDR3 is CSASGTPGVQYF. The DNA for the CDR3 is TGCAGTGCTTCCGGGACCCCAGGGGTCCAGTACTTC.

The V gene is TRBV3-1, the J gene TRBJ2-7, with D possibly matching TRBD1 (5 bases). Per the germline V gene, CDR1 is LGHDT and CDR2 is YNNKEL (reference sequence). The CDR3 runs to 16 residues. Between the trimmed V and J ends, which lost 0 bases and 2 bases, there was a span of 14 bases. The DNA of the CDR3 is TGTGCCAGCAGCCAAGATCCACACAGGAACCCCTACGAGCAGTACTTC. This translates into CASSQDPHRNPYEQYF.

The chain uses TRBV27 and TRBJ2-3, with D possibly TRBD2 on 5 matching bases. The germline gives CDR1 MNHEY, CDR2 SMNVEV (reference sequence). Between the trimmed V and J ends, which lost 10 bases and 2 bases, there was a span of 31 bases. This CDR3 is 19 amino acids long. DNA for the CDR3: TGTGCCACCACGTCCTCTCCCCTCAAGCATCGGAGGTTCACAGATACGCAGTATTTT. Protein: CATTSSPLKHRRFTDTQYF.

This chain joins TRBV28 and TRBJ2-1; weak D call: TRBD2 (6 bases). The CDR3 spans 15 residues. The V and J ends lost 6 bases and 1 base respectively, with 13 bases between them. In germline, CDR1 is MDHEN, CDR2 SYDVKM. CDR3 coding DNA: TGTGCCAGCAGGACCGGGACTTCGTCCTACAATGAGCAGTTCTTC. It translates to CASRTGTSSYNEQFF.

The chain recombines TRBV6-5 with TRBJ1-2, with D maybe TRBD1 (5 bases). The CDR3 contains 13 residues. V lost 6 bases, J lost 4 bases, and 12 bases lay in between. CDR1 and CDR2 (germline): MNHEY, SVGAGI. Written as DNA, the CDR3 is TGTGCCAGCAGGGCCAGGGTCTCCTATGGCTACACCTTC. It is translated as CASRARVSYGYTF.

The sample holds a few counts of this clonotype. The V call is TRBV7-2, the J call TRBJ2-2, with 7 positions matching TRBD2. Germline CDR1 is SGHTA and CDR2 is FQGNSA. The CDR3 contains 15 residues. V shed 3 bases and J 1 base; nucleotides not matched to a gene: 2. This chain's CDR3 is CASSFKRGNTGELFF. CDR3 in DNA: TGTGCCAGCAGCTTTAAGCGGGGGAACACCGGGGAGCTGTTTTTT.